This T cell receptor (beta chain) was documented in a study of T cells in Graves' hyperthyroidism and ophthalmopathy. General observations from the study: In blood, most of the thyroid clonotypes expanded above 0.001 were also present.

Trimming left V 2 bases short and J 3 bases short, with 16 bases between. Germline V gene data show CDR1 as MNHEY and CDR2 as SMNVEV (reference sequence). The CDR3 length is 16 residues. This clonotype has ten or more counts. Antigen: not known. Stability of Graves' hyperthyroidism was defined as absent ophthalmopathy progression within 18 months. Investigators excluded patients with uncontrolled infection, other autoimmune disease, pregnancy or lactation. PBMCs came from roughly 10 ml fresh peripheral blood. RNA transcripts served as the template for amplifying TCR beta CDR3 regions. With the HTBI primer set, the TCR CDR3 went through a first round of RT-PCR. TCRdb passed the multiplex PCR reads through MiXCR, listing each CDR3 protein once. This sample has about 400,000 distinct CDR3 sequences; 15% occur once, and the top ten carry 32%.

This receptor was taken from a woman aged 25 to 39 with Graves' hyperthyroidism. What was sequenced was blood. The chain couples TRBV27 to TRBJ2-5, with D possibly being TRBD1 (6 bases). The DNA of the CDR3 is TGTGCCAGCAGTTTACCCCCCAGACAGGCGGAAGAGACCCAGTACTTC. It is translated as CASSLPPRQAEETQYF.